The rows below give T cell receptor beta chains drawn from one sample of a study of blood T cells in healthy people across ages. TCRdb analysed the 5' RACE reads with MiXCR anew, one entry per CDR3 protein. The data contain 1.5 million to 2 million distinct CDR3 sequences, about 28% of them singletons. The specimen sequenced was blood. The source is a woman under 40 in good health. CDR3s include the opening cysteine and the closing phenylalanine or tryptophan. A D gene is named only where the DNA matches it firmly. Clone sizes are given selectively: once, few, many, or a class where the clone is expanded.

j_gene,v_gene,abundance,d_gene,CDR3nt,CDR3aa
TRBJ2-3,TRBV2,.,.,TGTGCCAGCAGTGAATCTAGCTTCTGGGATACGCAGTATTTT,CASSESSFWDTQYF
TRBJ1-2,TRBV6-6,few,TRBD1,TGTGCCAGCAGTTACTCCGGGGGACAGGGCGGGGGCTACACCTTC,CASSYSGGQGGGYTF
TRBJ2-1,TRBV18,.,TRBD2,TGTGCCAGCTCATCCTATCCTCTAGCGGGAGCCAATGAGCAGTTCTTC,CASSSYPLAGANEQFF
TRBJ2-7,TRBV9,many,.,TGTGCCAGCAGCGTAGATCCGGGGAGTTCCTACGAGCAGTACTTC,CASSVDPGSSYEQYF
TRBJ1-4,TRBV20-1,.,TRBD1,TGCAGTTGCAGGGGGGCTAATGAAAAACGGTTTTTT,CSCRGANEKRFF
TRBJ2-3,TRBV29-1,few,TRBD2,TGCAGCGTTGGCCTTCACACTAGCGGGGGGGGAGGCACAGATACGCAGTATTTT,CSVGLHTSGGGGTDTQYF
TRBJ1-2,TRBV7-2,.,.,TGTGCCAGCAGCTTACCGGGTCCGTTTGGCTACACCTTC,CASSLPGPFGYTF
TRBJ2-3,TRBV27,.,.,TGTGCCAGCAGTTTAACCTCTCTACAGGGCGCGGATACGCAGTATTTT,CASSLTSLQGADTQYF
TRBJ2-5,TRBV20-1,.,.,TGCAGTACTAGAGATTGGGGGCAGGGGGAGACCCAGTACTTC,CSTRDWGQGETQYF
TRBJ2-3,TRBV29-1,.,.,TGCAGCGTTGATGGTCGGGGCACAGATACGCAGTATTTT,CSVDGRGTDTQYF
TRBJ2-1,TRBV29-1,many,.,TGCAGCGTTGCTGAAAACAATGAGCAGTTCTTC,CSVAENNEQFF
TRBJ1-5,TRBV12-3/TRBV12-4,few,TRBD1,TGTGCCAGCACTATCAGGACAGGGGCTAATCAGCCCCAGCATTTT,CASTIRTGANQPQHF
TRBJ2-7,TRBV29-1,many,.,TGCAGCGTTGCCCCTCGCGGGTCCTACGAGCAGTACTTC,CSVAPRGSYEQYF
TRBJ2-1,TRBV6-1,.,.,TGTGCCAGCAGTGAGGACCTAGCTGAGGCAACGTACAATGAGCAGTTCTTC,CASSEDLAEATYNEQFF
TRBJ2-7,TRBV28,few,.,TGTGCCAGCAGTCCTTATCACCGGGCCTCGACTGAGCAGTACTTC,CASSPYHRASTEQYF
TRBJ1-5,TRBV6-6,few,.,TGTGCCAGCAGTCACAGGGAGGTCGATCAGCCCCAGCATTTT,CASSHREVDQPQHF
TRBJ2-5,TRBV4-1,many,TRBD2,TGCGCCAGCAGCCAATTTGGGGGGGAAGAGACCCAGTACTTC,CASSQFGGEETQYF
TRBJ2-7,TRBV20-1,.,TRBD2,TGCAGTGCTAGAGTCGGTGGTAGCGGGAGCTCCTACGAGCAGTACTTC,CSARVGGSGSSYEQYF
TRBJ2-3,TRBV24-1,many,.,TGTGCCACAGGGGCGAGCACAGATACGCAGTATTTT,CATGASTDTQYF
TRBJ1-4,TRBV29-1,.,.,TGCAGCGTCCGTACGCGGGGGGAAGAAAAACTGTTTTTT,CSVRTRGEEKLFF
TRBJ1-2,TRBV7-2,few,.,TGTGCCGGCAGCGACCAAAAATATTATGGCTACACCTTC,CAGSDQKYYGYTF
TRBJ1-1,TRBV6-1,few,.,TGTGCCGGGGGTGCAGGGATCTTAAGGAACACTGAAGCTTTCTTT,CAGGAGILRNTEAFF
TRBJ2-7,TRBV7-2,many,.,TGTGCCAGCAGCTTCCGCGAGAGTCGCTCCTACGAGCAGTACTTC,CASSFRESRSYEQYF
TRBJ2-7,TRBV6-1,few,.,TGTGTCAGCAGTGGTCAAGTCGGGGGACAAGGCCACGAGCAGTACTTC,CVSSGQVGGQGHEQYF
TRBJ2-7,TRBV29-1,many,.,TGCAGCGTCGTTGACCGGGACGCCTCCTACGAGCAGTACTTC,CSVVDRDASYEQYF
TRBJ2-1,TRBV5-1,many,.,TGCGCCAGCAGCTTATCCGGAAAGCCCCCCGAGGAGCAGTTCTTC,CASSLSGKPPEEQFF
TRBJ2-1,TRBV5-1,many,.,TGTGCCAGCAGCCCCCAGGGAGGCTCCTACAATGAGCAGTTCTTC,CASSPQGGSYNEQFF
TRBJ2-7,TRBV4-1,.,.,TGCGCCAGCAGCCAATTAGGGCACAACTACGAGCAGTACTTC,CASSQLGHNYEQYF
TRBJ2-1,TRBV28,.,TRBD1,TGTGCCAGCAGTTTTGCGACAGGGGTCGGGGGTGAGCAGTTCTTC,CASSFATGVGGEQFF
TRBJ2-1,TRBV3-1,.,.,TGTGCCAGCAGCCGTTCCGGGGCCGCAAACAATGAGCAGTTCTTC,CASSRSGAANNEQFF
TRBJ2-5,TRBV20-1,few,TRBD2,TGCAGTGCTGGCCTGGGACTAGCGTTGGGGGAGACCCAGTACTTC,CSAGLGLALGETQYF
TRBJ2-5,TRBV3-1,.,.,TGTGCCAGCAGCCAAGCCCTTAGTTCTAGCTTTGAGCAGTACTTC,CASSQALSSSFEQYF
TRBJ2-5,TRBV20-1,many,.,TGCAGTGCTAGAGATCTTGAGGGGAAGGAGACCCAGTACTTC,CSARDLEGKETQYF
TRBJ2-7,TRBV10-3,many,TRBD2,TGTGCCATCAGTGAACCCTTTAGCGGGACCTACGAGCAGTACTTC,CAISEPFSGTYEQYF
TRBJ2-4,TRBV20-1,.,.,TGCAGTGCTAGAGATACAGGGAATTGGGCCAAAAACATTCAGTACTTC,CSARDTGNWAKNIQYF
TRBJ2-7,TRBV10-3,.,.,TGTGCCATCAGTGACCCCGGGGTCCAGGGGGGTCTTAGCTACGAGCAGTACTTC,CAISDPGVQGGLSYEQYF
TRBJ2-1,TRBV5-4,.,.,TGTGCCAGCACCGGAGAGTTTCGGGCAGCCTCCTACAATGAGCAGTTCTTC,CASTGEFRAASYNEQFF
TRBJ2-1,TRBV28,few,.,TGTGCCAGCAGTTCACTCCTATGGGAGCAGTTCTTC,CASSSLLWEQFF
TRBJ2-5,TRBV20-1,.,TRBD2,TGCAGTGCTAGAGATTACGGTCCCTCGTTGGATCGAGCGGGGCCACAAGAGACCCAGTACTTC,CSARDYGPSLDRAGPQETQYF
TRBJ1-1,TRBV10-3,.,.,TGTGCCATCAGCCTGACAGGGAACACTGAAGCTTTCTTT,CAISLTGNTEAFF